These 13 T cell receptor beta chains were all obtained from the same sample, sequenced in a study of blood T cell repertoires in COVID-19. Using immunoSEQ multiplex PCR, the repertoire was profiled, and TCRdb retains in-frame clones only, with some absent. This table holds 20,000 or so clones, 80% to 90% found once. Sequencing was done on a sample of peripheral blood. The receptors were sampled from a human donor in a cohort sampled during active COVID-19.

The genes are TRBV2 and TRBJ2-3, with 9 bases aligning to TRBD1. The CDR3 loop spans 15 amino acids. V gave up 4 bases and J gave up 4 bases; unmatched junction bases: 6. Germline CDR1 and CDR2: SNHLY and FYNNEI. CDR3 bases: TGTGCCAGCAGTGTAGACAGGGGGACGGCAGATACGCAGTATTTT. Its translation is CASSVDRGTADTQYF.

This sequence joins TRBV2 and TRBJ2-1; possible D gene TRBD1, 5 bases. The CDR3 spans 15 residues. Germline-derived CDR1 and CDR2 are SNHLY and FYNNEI. The V gene lost 1 base and the J gene lost 4 bases, with 11 bases spanning the gap. The CDR3 nucleotides read TGTGCCAGCAGTGAAGACAGGATCCTTTACAATGAGCAGTTCTTC. Protein: CASSEDRILYNEQFF. Full variable domain (missing parts from reference TRBV2 and TRBJ2-1): EPEVTQTPSHQVTQMGQEVILRCVPISNHLYFYWYRQILGQKVEFLVSFYNNEISEKSEIFDDQFSVERPDGSNFTLKIRSTKLEDSAMYFCASSEDRILYNEQFFGPGTRLTVL.

The chain recombines TRBV15 with TRBJ2-7, with TRBD2 as a possible D gene (6 bases). Trimming stripped 2 bases from V and 5 bases from J, with 19 bases between. There are 16 residues in the CDR3. The V gene's germline CDR1 is LNHNV and CDR2 YYDKDF (reference sequence). CDR3 DNA sequence: TGTGCCACCAGCAGATCCCCATCTTTGGGGGAGGACGAGCAGTACTTC. Translating it yields CATSRSPSLGEDEQYF.

The chain is built from TRBV28 and TRBJ1-4; a possible D gene is TRBD1 (5 bases). The germline V and J ends were trimmed by 4 bases and 0 bases, with 6 bases remaining between them. The CDR3 loop spans 14 amino acids. The V gene's germline CDR1 is MDHEN and CDR2 SYDVKM. In DNA form, the CDR3 reads TGTGCCAGCAGTTCGACAGCAACTAATGAAAAACTGTTTTTT. Translated, it gives CASSSTATNEKLFF.

The V and J genes are TRBV6-2 or TRBV6-3 and TRBJ2-7; TRBD2 aligns across 10 bases. Germline loops: CDR1 MNHEY, CDR2 SVGEGT. Trimming at V came to 5 bases and at J to 2 bases, leaving 6 bases not matched to a gene. The CDR3 totals 15 residues. The CDR3 protein is CASSRRTSGAYEQYF. CDR3 in DNA: TGTGCCAGCAGTCGACGGACTAGCGGAGCCTACGAGCAGTACTTC.

The chain employs TRBV9 and TRBJ2-7, with 9 bases fitting TRBD2. From germline, CDR1 is SGDLS and CDR2 YYNGEE. CDR3 length: 16 residues. Germline trimming cut 0 bases from V and 2 bases from J; bases unmatched to any gene: 6. As DNA, the CDR3 is TGTGCCAGCAGCGTAGCCGGGACTAGCTCAACCTACGAGCAGTACTTC. Protein product: CASSVAGTSSTYEQYF.

This clone was detected only a few times. V is TRBV28 and J is TRBJ2-3; 11 nucleotides line up with TRBD2. The CDR3 extends over 16 amino acids. Germline V gives CDR1 MDHEN, CDR2 SYDVKM. Trimming took 1 base from V and 3 from J; bases not matched to a gene: 3. The CDR3 DNA sequence: TGTGCCAGCAGTTTATTAACTAGCGGGAGAACAGATACGCAGTATTTT. Translated, it gives CASSLLTSGRTDTQYF.

Concerning this clone itself: The junction shows a germline mismatch at one end, possibly a read error. The V gene is TRBV19, the J gene TRBJ2-7; 10 bases are shared with TRBD1. The CDR3 has 16 residues. Germline V gives CDR1 LNHDA, CDR2 SQIVND (reference sequence). Here the CDR3 DNA reads TGTGCCAGTAGTGTAGACGCGGGACAGGGGACCTACGAGCAGTACTTC. This translates into CASSVDAGQGTYEQYF.

This clone was counted a single time. The rearrangement joins TRBV16 to TRBJ1-1, with a tentative D call TRBD1 (6 bases). V lost 6 bases and J lost 7, with 15 bases in between. Germline CDR1 reads KGHSY; CDR2 reads FQNENV. The CDR3 sequence is 13 residues long. DNA for the CDR3: TGTGCCAGCAGTCTAGACCGACAGGATGAAGCTTTCTTT. It translates to CASSLDRQDEAFF.

This chain connects TRBV6-4 to TRBJ2-7, with 9 positions matching TRBD2. The V gene's germline CDR1 is MRHNA and CDR2 SNTAGT. Trimming cost V 7 bases and J 3 bases; bases outside gene matches: 10. The CDR3 contains 15 residues. The CDR3: CASNYSGSIHYEQYF. The CDR3 DNA reads TGTGCCAGCAACTATAGCGGGAGCATTCACTACGAGCAGTACTTC.

This sequence joins TRBV24-1 and TRBJ2-1, with 11 positions matching TRBD1. The CDR3 length is 17 residues. CDR1 is KGHDR and CDR2 is SFDVKD in the germline V gene. V was clipped by 0 bases and J by 5 bases; unmatched bases: 5. The CDR3 DNA sequence: TGTGCCACCAGTGATTTGGCTGGACAGGGGGCGAACAATGAGCAGTTCTTC. Translation gives CATSDLAGQGANNEQFF.

The chain joins TRBV27 to TRBJ2-7, with 11 bases matching TRBD1. V was pared by 5 bases and J by 8 bases, with 5 bases of the junction left unmatched. This CDR3 has 13 residues. The germline CDR1 and CDR2 sequences are MNHEY and SMNVEV (reference sequence). The CDR3 sequence: CASSPGQGAKQYF. In DNA, the CDR3 is TGTGCCAGCAGTCCCGGACAGGGGGCCAAGCAGTACTTC.

The chain has TRBV18 and TRBJ1-2, with D maybe TRBD1 (5 bases). Trimming took off 3 bases at V and 4 bases at J, with 9 bases between the two ends. The germline CDR1 and CDR2 sequences are KGHSH and LQKENI. The length of the CDR3 is 13 residues. The CDR3 is CASSPQGIYGYTF. Here the CDR3 DNA reads TGTGCCAGCTCACCGCAGGGAATCTATGGCTACACCTTC.